Listed below are T cell receptor beta chains from one sample, sequenced in a study of T cell responses to AZD1222 COVID-19 vaccine. The assay was immunoSEQ multiplex PCR, and TCRdb's table has in-frame clones only and misses some. Here the sample spans 180,000 or so clones, 94% being singletons. The specimen was peripheral blood, collected on day 0 of AZD1222 vaccination. The receptors originated from an adult in good health. Both conserved end residues are part of each CDR3. D genes are given only for firm matches. Clone sizes are given selectively: once, few, many, or a class where the clone is expanded.

V: TRBV7-9
length: 12
D: TRBD1
size: .
J: TRBJ1-2
DNA: TGTGCCAGCGGACAGGGGAGATATGGCTACACCTTC
CDR3: CASGQGRYGYTF

V: TRBV6-1
length: 17
D: TRBD2
size: .
J: TRBJ2-3
DNA: TGTGCCAGCAGTGCCCGGACTAGCGGGACCAGCACAGATACGCAGTATTTT
CDR3: CASSARTSGTSTDTQYF

V: TRBV4-1
length: 15
D: .
size: .
J: TRBJ1-1
DNA: TGCGCCAGCAGCCAAGGGATTTCGGGGCGCGGTGAAGCTTTCTTT
CDR3: CASSQGISGRGEAFF

V: TRBV4-1
length: 18
D: .
size: once
J: TRBJ1-4
DNA: TGCGCCAGCAGCCAAGGTGCTGTGAGGGGCGTCATGGGTGAAAAACTGTTTTTT
CDR3: CASSQGAVRGVMGEKLFF

V: TRBV14
length: 18
D: TRBD1
size: .
J: TRBJ2-1
DNA: TGTGCCAGCAGCCACCACCGCTTTCTGGGCCTGGCAGGGGGTGAGCAGTTCTTC
CDR3: CASSHHRFLGLAGGEQFF

V: TRBV7-9
length: 14
D: .
size: .
J: TRBJ1-2
DNA: TGTGCCAGCAGCTTAGAAGGGGTGATCTCTGGCTACACCTTC
CDR3: CASSLEGVISGYTF

V: TRBV12-3/TRBV12-4
length: 11
D: .
size: .
J: TRBJ2-7
DNA: TGTGCCAGCAGCCATACCTACGAGCAGTACTTC
CDR3: CASSHTYEQYF

V: TRBV19
length: 14
D: .
size: .
J: TRBJ1-5
DNA: TGTGCCAGTAGAGTCATGCAGGGTAATCAGCCCCAGCATTTT
CDR3: CASRVMQGNQPQHF

V: TRBV5-1
length: 12
D: .
size: .
J: TRBJ2-7
DNA: TGCGCCAGCAGAGGCCTGACCTACGAGCAGTACTTC
CDR3: CASRGLTYEQYF

V: TRBV2
length: 16
D: .
size: .
J: TRBJ2-4
DNA: TGTGCCAGCAGTGTCACTGCCTATGGGCGAGGAAACATTCAGTACTTC
CDR3: CASSVTAYGRGNIQYF

V: TRBV7-9
length: 18
D: .
size: .
J: TRBJ1-2
DNA: TGTGCCAGCAGCCCCAAGAGGGCAGGGAGAGAACCTGACGATGGCTACACCTTC
CDR3: CASSPKRAGREPDDGYTF

V: TRBV7-3
length: 13
D: .
size: .
J: TRBJ1-2
DNA: TGTGCCAGCAGCTTAGGTGGGACGGGCGGCTACACCTTC
CDR3: CASSLGGTGGYTF

V: TRBV19
length: 13
D: .
size: .
J: TRBJ2-1
DNA: TGTGCCAGTAGTATTATCGGGAGTCTGGGGCAGTTCTTC
CDR3: CASSIIGSLGQFF

V: TRBV29-1
length: 15
D: .
size: few
J: TRBJ1-1
DNA: TGCAGCGTTCTAACTTCGGACGCGAGGAACACTGAAGCTTTCTTT
CDR3: CSVLTSDARNTEAFF

V: TRBV3-1/TRBV3-2
length: 14
D: .
size: .
J: TRBJ1-5
DNA: TGTGCCAGCAGCCAAGGCGCGAGCAATCAGCCCCAGCATTTT
CDR3: CASSQGASNQPQHF

V: TRBV28
length: 16
D: .
size: .
J: TRBJ1-2
DNA: TGTGCCAGCACCTATACCGGGCAGGCCTCTAACTATGGCTACACCTTC
CDR3: CASTYTGQASNYGYTF

V: TRBV15
length: 18
D: TRBD2
size: .
J: TRBJ2-5
DNA: TGTGCCACCAGCAGAGAAGGGCTAGCGGGAGTTCGGGGTGTGGCCCAGTACTTC
CDR3: CATSREGLAGVRGVAQYF

V: TRBV18
length: 15
D: TRBD1
size: .
J: TRBJ2-1
DNA: TGTGCCAGCTCACCGGGACAGGGAGGTTACAATGAGCAGTTCTTC
CDR3: CASSPGQGGYNEQFF

V: TRBV2
length: 13
D: TRBD1
size: .
J: TRBJ2-2
DNA: TGTGCCAGTACAGGGGAAGGGGCCGGGGAGCTGTTTTTT
CDR3: CASTGEGAGELFF

V: TRBV25-1
length: 14
D: .
size: once
J: TRBJ1-5
DNA: TGTGCCAGCAGTGGGTGGGGGAGCAATCAGCCCCAGCATTTT
CDR3: CASSGWGSNQPQHF

V: TRBV18
length: 14
D: TRBD1
size: .
J: TRBJ1-1
DNA: TGTGCCAGCTCAAAACAGGGGATGAACACTGAAGCTTTCTTT
CDR3: CASSKQGMNTEAFF

V: TRBV2
length: 12
D: .
size: few
J: TRBJ2-5
DNA: TGTGCCAGCAGCGCCCCACAGGAGACCCAGTACTTC
CDR3: CASSAPQETQYF

V: TRBV9
length: 13
D: TRBD1
size: .
J: TRBJ1-2
DNA: TGTGCCAGCAGCGTAGGGACAGGGTATGGCTACACCTTC
CDR3: CASSVGTGYGYTF

V: TRBV2
length: 14
D: .
size: .
J: TRBJ2-7
DNA: TGTGCCAGCACCATTACCCGGGCCGGCAACGAGCAGTACTTC
CDR3: CASTITRAGNEQYF

V: TRBV18
length: 14
D: TRBD1
size: .
J: TRBJ1-1
DNA: TGTGCCAGCTCACCTAGGGACAGGGGGACTGAAGCTTTCTTT
CDR3: CASSPRDRGTEAFF

V: TRBV20-1
length: 15
D: .
size: many
J: TRBJ2-7
DNA: TGCAGTGCTAGTCCCACCCCAGGGGAGGGGGAGGTTCAGTACTTC
CDR3: CSASPTPGEGEVQYF

V: TRBV6-5
length: 14
D: TRBD1
size: .
J: TRBJ2-7
DNA: TGTGCCAGCAGTTTCGGACAGGGCCCCTACGAGCAGTACTTC
CDR3: CASSFGQGPYEQYF

V: TRBV6-5
length: 14
D: .
size: .
J: TRBJ1-3
DNA: TGTGCCAGCAGAACAGGAGCTCCTGGAAACACCATATATTTT
CDR3: CASRTGAPGNTIYF

V: TRBV18
length: 13
D: TRBD2
size: .
J: TRBJ2-1
DNA: TGTGCCAGCTCCCCGACTAGCCTCACTGAGCAGTTCTTC
CDR3: CASSPTSLTEQFF

V: TRBV7-9
length: 15
D: TRBD1
size: .
J: TRBJ2-7
DNA: TGTGCCAGCAGCGGACGACAGGGATCCTCCTACGAGCAGTACTTC
CDR3: CASSGRQGSSYEQYF

V: TRBV18
length: 16
D: .
size: .
J: TRBJ1-2
DNA: TGTGCCAGCTCACCACGGTTTTCTTACCTAAACTATGGCTACACCTTC
CDR3: CASSPRFSYLNYGYTF

V: TRBV2
length: 17
D: .
size: .
J: TRBJ2-7
DNA: TGTGCCAGCAGTGAGGTAGGCCCACGGCAGGGTGGCTACGAGCAGTACTTC
CDR3: CASSEVGPRQGGYEQYF

V: TRBV19
length: 13
D: .
size: .
J: TRBJ1-2
DNA: TGTGCCAGTTGGGACAACCCGAACTATGGCTACACCTTC
CDR3: CASWDNPNYGYTF

V: TRBV2
length: 12
D: .
size: .
J: TRBJ1-1
DNA: TGTGCCAGGGTACAGGGGAACACTGAAGCTTTCTTT
CDR3: CARVQGNTEAFF

V: TRBV27
length: 13
D: .
size: .
J: TRBJ1-1
DNA: TGTGCCACCAGACAGTTCATGAACACTGAAGCTTTCTTT
CDR3: CATRQFMNTEAFF

V: TRBV5-1
length: 15
D: .
size: .
J: TRBJ1-3
DNA: TGCGCCAGCAGAGAAGCCACAAGCTCTGGAAACACCATATATTTT
CDR3: CASREATSSGNTIYF

V: TRBV29-1
length: 15
D: .
size: .
J: TRBJ1-2
DNA: TGCAGCGTTGGTGGGGGGGGTTTGGAACACGATGGCTACACCTTC
CDR3: CSVGGGGLEHDGYTF

V: TRBV10-1
length: 13
D: .
size: .
J: TRBJ1-1
DNA: TGCGCCAGCAGTTATGGGGTCAACACTGAAGCTTTCTTT
CDR3: CASSYGVNTEAFF

V: TRBV9
length: 16
D: .
size: .
J: TRBJ2-1
DNA: TGTGCCAGCAGCGCTACTCTAGCGAGCTCCTACAATGAGCAGTTCTTC
CDR3: CASSATLASSYNEQFF

V: TRBV9
length: 15
D: TRBD1
size: .
J: TRBJ1-5
DNA: TGTGCCAGCAGCCCGGACAGGGAAGGGGATCAGCCCCAGCATTTT
CDR3: CASSPDREGDQPQHF

V: TRBV3-1/TRBV3-2
length: 11
D: .
size: .
J: TRBJ2-1
DNA: TGTGCCAGCAGCGCGGGGGCGGGGCAGTTCTTC
CDR3: CASSAGAGQFF

V: TRBV6-5
length: 11
D: .
size: .
J: TRBJ2-2
DNA: TGTGCGACGAGGGGTGTCGGGGAGCTGTTTTTT
CDR3: CATRGVGELFF

V: TRBV6-5
length: 13
D: .
size: .
J: TRBJ1-1
DNA: TGTGCCAGCAGTTATGCGGTGAACACTGAAGCTTTCTTT
CDR3: CASSYAVNTEAFF

V: TRBV19
length: 13
D: .
size: few
J: TRBJ1-5
DNA: TGTGCCAGTAGTATCGGACAGAATCAGCCCCAGCATTTT
CDR3: CASSIGQNQPQHF

V: TRBV2
length: 13
D: .
size: .
J: TRBJ1-2
DNA: TGTGCCAGCAAGTTCGGGCGCTCCTATGGCTACACCTTC
CDR3: CASKFGRSYGYTF

V: TRBV29-1
length: 15
D: .
size: .
J: TRBJ1-3
DNA: TGCAGCGTTGAAACCGGGACAATACTCGGAAACACCATATATTTT
CDR3: CSVETGTILGNTIYF

V: TRBV12-3/TRBV12-4
length: 13
D: .
size: .
J: TRBJ2-1
DNA: TGTGCCAGCAGACGTGACAGGTACAATGAGCAGTTCTTC
CDR3: CASRRDRYNEQFF

V: TRBV20-1
length: 14
D: TRBD1
size: .
J: TRBJ1-6
DNA: TGCAGTGCTAGTCCCGGGACAGCAAATTCACCCCTCCACTTT
CDR3: CSASPGTANSPLHF

V: TRBV7-8
length: 17
D: TRBD2
size: .
J: TRBJ2-3
DNA: TGTGCCAGCAGCTTAGCAACTCATGGGACTAGCGGGTCCACGCAGTATTTT
CDR3: CASSLATHGTSGSTQYF

V: TRBV27
length: 14
D: TRBD2
size: .
J: TRBJ2-1
DNA: TGTGCCAGCGGACTAGCGAGCTCCTACAATGAGCAGTTCTTC
CDR3: CASGLASSYNEQFF

V: TRBV12-3/TRBV12-4
length: 13
D: .
size: .
J: TRBJ1-2
DNA: TGTGCCAGCCTCGCTTCGGGGGGATATGGCTACACCTTC
CDR3: CASLASGGYGYTF

V: TRBV4-2
length: 18
D: .
size: .
J: TRBJ2-3
DNA: TGTGCCAGCAGCCAAGATCGCGAAGGGGCATGGCGCACAGATACGCAGTATTTT
CDR3: CASSQDREGAWRTDTQYF

V: TRBV30
length: 12
D: .
size: once
J: TRBJ1-1
DNA: TGTGCCTGGAGTGTACTGAGCACTGAAGCTTTCTTT
CDR3: CAWSVLSTEAFF

V: TRBV6-1
length: 14
D: .
size: .
J: TRBJ1-1
DNA: TGTGCCAGCAGTGAATACGCTCTGAACACTGAAGCTTTCTTT
CDR3: CASSEYALNTEAFF